This is a list of T cell receptor beta chains from one sample in a study of cytomegalovirus exposure and HLA in healthy donors. Data came from immunoSEQ multiplex PCR; TCRdb stores just in-frame clones and leaves some out. This table has 140,000 or so clones, 75% to 90% appearing once. What was sequenced was PBMCs. The receptors shown here come from a woman aged 30 to 39 in good health and CMV-seronegative. The CDR3 runs from the conserved cysteine through the conserved F or W. A D gene is named only where the DNA matches it firmly. Not all rows give a size; the values are once, few, many and, for expanded clones, a class.

V gene	clone size	D gene	J gene	CDR3 protein	CDR3 DNA
TRBV2	.	TRBD2	TRBJ2-2	CASSELAGGLVTGELFF	TGTGCCAGCAGTGAACTAGCGGGAGGGTTGGTCACCGGGGAGCTGTTTTTT
TRBV13	.	TRBD2	TRBJ2-5	CASSFPRGGSKTQYF	TGTGCCAGCAGCTTCCCCCGGGGGGGTTCGAAGACCCAGTACTTC
TRBV6-5	.	.	TRBJ1-6	CASGKGEYNSPLHF	TGTGCCTCCGGGAAGGGGGAGTATAATTCACCCCTCCACTTT
TRBV5-1	few	TRBD1	TRBJ1-1	CASSLGGGGTEAFF	TGCGCCAGCAGCTTGGGAGGGGGCGGCACTGAAGCTTTCTTT
TRBV5-1	.	TRBD2	TRBJ2-1	CASSELAGRGNEQFF	TGCGCCAGCAGCGAACTAGCGGGAAGGGGCAATGAGCAGTTCTTC
TRBV6-1	.	.	TRBJ1-2	CASSVGVGANYGYTF	TGTGCCAGCAGTGTAGGGGTGGGTGCTAACTATGGCTACACCTTC
TRBV29-1	.	.	TRBJ1-6	CSVIQGRDSPLHF	TGCAGCGTTATACAGGGAAGGGATTCACCCCTCCACTTT
TRBV7-9	.	.	TRBJ2-2	CASSAPGTYTGELFF	TGTGCCAGCAGCGCCCCCGGGACTTACACCGGGGAGCTGTTTTTT
TRBV6-1	.	.	TRBJ2-1	CASSLQTWNEQFF	TGTGCCAGCAGTCTCCAGACTTGGAATGAGCAGTTCTTC
TRBV6-5	few	.	TRBJ1-5	CASSRDSNQPQHF	TGTGCCAGCAGCCGGGATAGCAATCAGCCCCAGCATTTT
TRBV9	.	.	TRBJ2-7	CASSVDWRGHEQYF	TGTGCCAGCAGCGTAGATTGGAGGGGACACGAGCAGTACTTC
TRBV6-1	.	.	TRBJ2-2	CASSDLALDTGELFF	TGTGCCAGCAGTGACCTAGCATTGGACACCGGGGAGCTGTTTTTT
TRBV27	.	TRBD1	TRBJ2-7	CASSLVQGSYEQYF	TGTGCCAGCAGTTTAGTACAGGGGAGCTACGAGCAGTACTTC
TRBV29-1	.	.	TRBJ1-1	CSVDLSSTEAFF	TGCAGCGTTGATTTATCGAGCACTGAAGCTTTCTTT
TRBV7-2	.	.	TRBJ1-2	CASSLGRGGYGYTF	TGTGCCAGCAGCTTAGGGCGGGGGGGGTATGGCTACACCTTC
TRBV30	few	.	TRBJ1-1	CAWGGGLVSEAFF	TGTGCCTGGGGGGGCGGTTTGGTCTCTGAAGCTTTCTTT
TRBV2	.	.	TRBJ2-7	CASKRDYEQYF	TGTGCCAGCAAGCGCGACTACGAGCAGTACTTC
TRBV11-2	.	.	TRBJ1-2	CASSQRTVYGYTF	TGTGCCAGCAGCCAAAGGACAGTCTATGGCTACACCTTC
TRBV19	few	.	TRBJ2-1	CACRAGRLNEQFF	TGTGCCTGCCGGGCGGGCAGATTAAATGAGCAGTTCTTC
TRBV28	.	.	TRBJ2-3	CASSPGGFQGRTDTQYF	TGTGCCAGCAGCCCCGGCGGTTTCCAGGGTAGGACAGATACGCAGTATTTT
TRBV11-2	.	.	TRBJ1-1	CASSLRAGGGRAFF	TGTGCCAGCAGCTTACGGGCCGGGGGGGGGCGGGCTTTCTTT
TRBV4-2	.	.	TRBJ2-1	CASSQGNSPNNEQFF	TGTGCCAGCAGCCAAGGAAATAGCCCCAACAATGAGCAGTTCTTC
TRBV6-5	.	.	TRBJ1-4	CASSYSFQRDEKLFF	TGTGCCAGCAGTTACTCGTTCCAACGAGATGAAAAACTGTTTTTT
TRBV9	.	TRBD1	TRBJ1-1	CASSVGTGTGVTEAFF	TGTGCCAGCAGCGTTGGTACCGGGACAGGGGTGACTGAAGCTTTCTTT
TRBV4-1	.	TRBD1	TRBJ1-6	CASSQDVQGGLPLHF	TGCGCCAGCAGCCAAGATGTGCAGGGGGGACTACCCCTCCACTTT
TRBV7-2	.	.	TRBJ2-2	CASSSRGTETGELFF	TGTGCCAGCAGCTCCCGGGGGACAGAGACCGGGGAGCTGTTTTTT
TRBV7-2	.	.	TRBJ2-3	CASSSQGGRVDTQYF	TGTGCCAGCAGCTCCCAGGGCGGCAGAGTGGATACGCAGTATTTT
TRBV7-9	.	.	TRBJ2-7	CASSLGGWDEQYF	TGTGCCAGCAGCTTAGGAGGGTGGGACGAGCAGTACTTC
TRBV5-1	.	TRBD2	TRBJ2-3	CASSLSGGGGTDTQYF	TGCGCCAGCAGCTTGAGCGGCGGGGGAGGCACAGATACGCAGTATTTT
TRBV6-1	.	TRBD2	TRBJ2-3	CASSSTSGGADTQYF	TGTGCCAGCAGTTCGACTAGCGGGGGCGCAGATACGCAGTATTTT
TRBV19	.	TRBD2	TRBJ2-1	CASSIVRTSGNNEQFF	TGTGCCAGTAGTATAGTCAGGACTAGCGGGAACAATGAGCAGTTCTTC
TRBV27	.	.	TRBJ2-7	CASSSIQRTNMYF	TGTGCCAGCAGTTCCATACAACGGACTAACATGTACTTC
TRBV7-6	.	TRBD2	TRBJ2-1	CASSLLVSGSENEQFF	TGTGCCAGCAGCTTATTGGTCAGCGGGAGTGAGAATGAGCAGTTCTTC
TRBV2	.	TRBD2	TRBJ2-5	CASSERRAAGLGETQYF	TGTGCCAGCAGTGAACGACGCGCAGCGGGATTGGGGGAGACCCAGTACTTC
TRBV7-9	once	TRBD2	TRBJ2-1	CASSLAQTSGINEQFF	TGTGCCAGCAGCTTAGCCCAGACTAGCGGGATAAATGAGCAGTTCTTC
TRBV30	.	.	TRBJ1-6	CAWSVPGRSPLHF	TGTGCCTGGAGTGTTCCGGGGAGGTCACCCCTCCACTTT
TRBV18	.	TRBD2	TRBJ2-1	CASSRRTSGGEDNEQFF	TGTGCCAGCTCACGCCGGACTAGCGGGGGGGAAGACAATGAGCAGTTCTTC
TRBV11-3	.	TRBD2	TRBJ2-1	CASSSGGRSYNEQFF	TGTGCCAGCAGCTCGGGGGGTAGGTCCTACAATGAGCAGTTCTTC
TRBV30	.	TRBD1	TRBJ1-3	CAWMGQGANTIYF	TGTGCCTGGATGGGACAGGGGGCAAACACCATATATTTT
TRBV6-1	.	.	TRBJ2-1	CASSEAPGGPDEQFF	TGTGCCAGCAGTGAAGCTCCAGGAGGGCCCGATGAGCAGTTCTTC
TRBV7-2	few	TRBD1	TRBJ1-2	CASSLGTGGGYTF	TGTGCCAGCAGCTTAGGGACAGGGGGCGGCTACACCTTC